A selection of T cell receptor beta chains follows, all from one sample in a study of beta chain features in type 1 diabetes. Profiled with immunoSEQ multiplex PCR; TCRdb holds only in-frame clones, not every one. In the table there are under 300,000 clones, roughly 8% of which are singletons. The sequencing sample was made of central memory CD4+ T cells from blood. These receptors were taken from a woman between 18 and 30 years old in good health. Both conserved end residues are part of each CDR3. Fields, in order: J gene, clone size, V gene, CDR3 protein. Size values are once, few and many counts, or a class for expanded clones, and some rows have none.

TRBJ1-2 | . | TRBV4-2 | CASSLGASGYTF
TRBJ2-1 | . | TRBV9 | CASSVMQGTSSYNEQFF
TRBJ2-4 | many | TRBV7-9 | CASSLSEGHGENIQYF
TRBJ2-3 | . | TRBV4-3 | CASSQLQSGSLTDTQYF
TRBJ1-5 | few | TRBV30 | CAWSKRQPSQPQHF
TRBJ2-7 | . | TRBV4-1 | CASSPLTSGRFEQYF
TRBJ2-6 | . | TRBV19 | CASSFGQGSSGANVLTF
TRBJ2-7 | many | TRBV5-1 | CASSLVGQQEGRYEQYF
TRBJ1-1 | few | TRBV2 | CASSGRGTSNEAFF
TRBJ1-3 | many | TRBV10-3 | CAISESNPSTIYF
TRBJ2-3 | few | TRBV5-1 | CASRDTASTDTQYF
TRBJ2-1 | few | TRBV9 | CASSVGPLGGDEQFF
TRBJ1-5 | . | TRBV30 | CAWSGPGPGNQPQHF
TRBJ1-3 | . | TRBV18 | CASSPNRGTGNTIYF
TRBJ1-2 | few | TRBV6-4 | CASSATVDRGGYTF
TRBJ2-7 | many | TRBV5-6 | CASSLNYEQYF
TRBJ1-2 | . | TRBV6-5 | CASSYSGGAHGYTF
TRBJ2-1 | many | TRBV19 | CASRATYRGRAYNEQFF
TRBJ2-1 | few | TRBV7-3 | CASSSSLNEQFF
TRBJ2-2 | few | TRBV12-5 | CASGLATGQGTGELFF
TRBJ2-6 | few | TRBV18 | CASSPGQRAGANVLTF
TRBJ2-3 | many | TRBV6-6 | CASSPGQGRTDTQYF
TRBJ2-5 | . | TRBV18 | CASSPGQRETQYF
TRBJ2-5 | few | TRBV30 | CAWIPRVQETQYF
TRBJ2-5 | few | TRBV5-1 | CASSFGGGETQYF
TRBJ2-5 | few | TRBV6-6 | CASSRPGETQYF
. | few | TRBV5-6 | CASSRIGLYEQYF
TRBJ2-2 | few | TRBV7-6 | CASQGAPILSGELFF
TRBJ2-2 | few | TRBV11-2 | CASNRAVSAPGELFF
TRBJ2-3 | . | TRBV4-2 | CASSPGLAGNTDTQYF
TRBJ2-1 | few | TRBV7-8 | CASSEKRLANEQFF
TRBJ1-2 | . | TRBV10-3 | CAISPDAGTVNYGYTF
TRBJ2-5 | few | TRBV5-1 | CASSLSTAKETQYF
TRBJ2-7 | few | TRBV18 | CASSPGQTYEQYF
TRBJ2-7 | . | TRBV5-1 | CASSFILAGEDEQYF
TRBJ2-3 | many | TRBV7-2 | CASSYTDTQYF
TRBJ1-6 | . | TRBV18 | CASSPQATNSPLHF
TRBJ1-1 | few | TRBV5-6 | CASSNGQAITEAFF
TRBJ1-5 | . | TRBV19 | CAASRGRALDF
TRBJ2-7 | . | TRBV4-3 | CASSQDPLAGGQSSYEQYF
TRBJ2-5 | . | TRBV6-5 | CASSYLGTQYF
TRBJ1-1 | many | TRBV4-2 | CASSHEATGARTEAFF
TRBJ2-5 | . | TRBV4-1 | CASSQGWAWETQYF
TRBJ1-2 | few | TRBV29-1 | CSADTGLYGYTF
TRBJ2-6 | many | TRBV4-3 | CASSQPWGGPGANVLTF
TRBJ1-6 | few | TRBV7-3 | CASSLRKDSPLHF
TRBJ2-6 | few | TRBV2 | CASSFQSGANVLTF
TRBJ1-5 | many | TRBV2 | CASSGQGNQPQHF
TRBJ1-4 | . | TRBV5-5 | CASSLVAGGLEKLFF
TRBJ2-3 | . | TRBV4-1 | CASSGVDTQYF
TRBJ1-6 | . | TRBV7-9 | CASGDINSPLHF
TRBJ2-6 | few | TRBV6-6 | CASTGPPGANVLTF
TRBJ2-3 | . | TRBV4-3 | CASSQDRGSGTPDTQYF
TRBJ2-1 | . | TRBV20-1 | CSGGRDEQLF
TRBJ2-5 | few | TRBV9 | CASSVVARPQETQYF